This T cell receptor beta chain was sequenced in a study of memory CD4+ T cells and cytomegalovirus serostatus. TCRdb keeps only in-frame clones here, not all; method: immunoSEQ multiplex PCR. The sample records roughly 64,000 clones, around 77% being singletons. The sort gate was single viable CD3+CD4+CD8-CD45RO+ cells for memory CD4+ T cells. CMV serostatus came from serum IgG against pp150, pp28, p38, p52. CD4+ T cells were isolated by positive magnetic selection. V lost 2 bases and J lost 0, with 7 bases in between. Germline-derived CDR1 and CDR2 are SGHTA and FQGTGA. The CDR3 is 15 amino acids. The chain links TRBV7-3 to TRBJ2-2; D may be TRBD1 (6 bases). The TCR sequence derives from an adult in good health and CMV-seronegative. Sequencing was done on a sample of memory CD4+ T cells from blood. This chain's CDR3 is CASSLSGANTGELFF. The DNA of the CDR3 is TGTGCCAGCAGCTTATCAGGGGCGAACACCGGGGAGCTGTTTTTT.